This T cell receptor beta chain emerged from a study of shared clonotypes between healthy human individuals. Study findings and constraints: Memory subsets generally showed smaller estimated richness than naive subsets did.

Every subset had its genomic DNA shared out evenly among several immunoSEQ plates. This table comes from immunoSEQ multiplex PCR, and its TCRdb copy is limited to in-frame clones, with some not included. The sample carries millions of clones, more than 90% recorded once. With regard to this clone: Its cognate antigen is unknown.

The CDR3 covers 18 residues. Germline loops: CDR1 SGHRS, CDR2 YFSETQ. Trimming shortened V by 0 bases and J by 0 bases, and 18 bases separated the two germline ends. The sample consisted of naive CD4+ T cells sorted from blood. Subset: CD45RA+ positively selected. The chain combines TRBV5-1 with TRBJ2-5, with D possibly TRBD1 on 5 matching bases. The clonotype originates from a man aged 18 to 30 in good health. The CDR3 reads CASSLASTTARYQETQYF. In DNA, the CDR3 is TGCGCCAGCAGCTTGGCCTCCACGACAGCCAGGTACCAAGAGACCCAGTACTTC.